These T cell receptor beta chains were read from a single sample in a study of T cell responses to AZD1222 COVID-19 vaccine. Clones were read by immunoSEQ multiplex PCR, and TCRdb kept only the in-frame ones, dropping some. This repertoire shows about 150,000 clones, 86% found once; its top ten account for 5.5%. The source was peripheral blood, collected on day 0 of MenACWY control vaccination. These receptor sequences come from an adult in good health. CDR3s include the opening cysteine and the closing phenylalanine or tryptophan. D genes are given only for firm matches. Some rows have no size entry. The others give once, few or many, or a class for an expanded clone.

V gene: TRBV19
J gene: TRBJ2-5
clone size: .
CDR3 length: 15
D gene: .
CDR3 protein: CASSSRGAVGETQYF
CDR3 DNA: TGTGCCAGTAGTTCCCGAGGGGCGGTGGGGGAGACCCAGTACTTC

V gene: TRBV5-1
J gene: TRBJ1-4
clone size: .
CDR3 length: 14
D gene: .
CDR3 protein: CASRGAPSNEKLFF
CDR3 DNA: TGCGCCAGCAGAGGGGCCCCTTCGAACGAAAAACTGTTTTTT

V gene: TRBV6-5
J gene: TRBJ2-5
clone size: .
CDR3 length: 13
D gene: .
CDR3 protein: CASSYRAEETQYF
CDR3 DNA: TGTGCCAGCAGTTACCGGGCAGAAGAGACCCAGTACTTC

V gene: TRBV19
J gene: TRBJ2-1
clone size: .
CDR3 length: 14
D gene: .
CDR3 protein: CASSINARDGEQFF
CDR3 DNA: TGTGCCAGTAGTATAAATGCCAGGGACGGTGAGCAGTTCTTC

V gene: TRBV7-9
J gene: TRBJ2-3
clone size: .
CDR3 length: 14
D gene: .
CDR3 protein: CASSLAGALDTQYF
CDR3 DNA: TGTGCCAGCAGCTTAGCGGGAGCCTTAGATACGCAGTATTTT

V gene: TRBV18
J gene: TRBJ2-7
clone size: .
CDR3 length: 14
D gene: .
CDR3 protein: CASRIKGGVDEQYF
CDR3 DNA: TGTGCCAGCCGAATCAAAGGAGGGGTCGACGAGCAGTACTTC

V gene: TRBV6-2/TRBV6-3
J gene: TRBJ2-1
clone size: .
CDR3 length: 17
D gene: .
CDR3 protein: CASSYLTRIGGHNEQFF
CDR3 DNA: TGTGCCAGCAGTTATCTTACCCGGATAGGAGGACACAATGAGCAGTTCTTC

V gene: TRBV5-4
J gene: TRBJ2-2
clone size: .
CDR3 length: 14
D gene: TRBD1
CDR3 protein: CASRTGGGTGELFF
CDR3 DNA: TGTGCCAGCAGGACAGGGGGCGGAACCGGGGAGCTGTTTTTT

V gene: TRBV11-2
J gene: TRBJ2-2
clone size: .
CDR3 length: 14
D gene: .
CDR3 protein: CASSLDRRAGELFF
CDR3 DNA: TGTGCCAGCAGCTTAGATAGGAGGGCCGGGGAGCTGTTTTTT

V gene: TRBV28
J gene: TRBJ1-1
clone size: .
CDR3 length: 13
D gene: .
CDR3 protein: CASSFFENTEAFF
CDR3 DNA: TGTGCCAGCAGTTTTTTCGAGAACACTGAAGCTTTCTTT

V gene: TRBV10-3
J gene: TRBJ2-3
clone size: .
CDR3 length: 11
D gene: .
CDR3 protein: CAIRETDTQYF
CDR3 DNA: TGTGCCATCAGGGAAACAGATACGCAGTATTTT

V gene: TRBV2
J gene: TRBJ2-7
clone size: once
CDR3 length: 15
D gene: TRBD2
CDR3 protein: CASSEGAGGPYEQYF
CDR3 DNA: TGTGCCAGCAGTGAGGGAGCGGGAGGTCCCTACGAGCAGTACTTC

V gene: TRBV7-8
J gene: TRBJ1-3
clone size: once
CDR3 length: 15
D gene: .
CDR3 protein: CASSFGTDSGNTIYF
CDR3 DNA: TGTGCCAGCAGCTTCGGGACGGACTCTGGAAACACCATATATTTT

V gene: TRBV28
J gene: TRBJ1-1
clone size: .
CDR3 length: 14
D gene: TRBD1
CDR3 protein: CASRTGGAGTEAFF
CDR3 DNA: TGTGCCAGCAGAACAGGGGGCGCCGGAACTGAAGCTTTCTTT

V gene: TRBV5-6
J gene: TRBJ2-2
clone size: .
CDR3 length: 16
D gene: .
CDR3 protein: CASSLLPEAYTGELFF
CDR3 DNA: TGTGCCAGCAGCTTGCTACCCGAGGCGTACACCGGGGAGCTGTTTTTT

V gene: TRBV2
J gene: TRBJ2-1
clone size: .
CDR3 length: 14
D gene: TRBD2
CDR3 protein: CASTSGRGYNEQFF
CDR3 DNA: TGTGCCAGCACGAGCGGGAGGGGGTACAATGAGCAGTTCTTC

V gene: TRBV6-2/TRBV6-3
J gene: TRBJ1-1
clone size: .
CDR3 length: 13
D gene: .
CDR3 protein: CASSRIMGAEAFF
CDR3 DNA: TGTGCCAGCAGCCGAATCATGGGTGCTGAAGCTTTCTTT

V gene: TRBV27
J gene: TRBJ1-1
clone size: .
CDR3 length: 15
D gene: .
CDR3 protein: CASSSVGGMNTEAFF
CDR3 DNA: TGTGCCAGCAGTTCGGTCGGCGGGATGAACACTGAAGCTTTCTTT

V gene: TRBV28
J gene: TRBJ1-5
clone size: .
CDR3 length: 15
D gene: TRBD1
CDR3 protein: CASSSPTGGDQPQHF
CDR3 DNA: TGTGCCAGCAGTTCCCCCACAGGGGGGGATCAGCCCCAGCATTTT

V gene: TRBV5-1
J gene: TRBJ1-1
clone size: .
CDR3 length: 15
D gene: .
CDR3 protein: CASSLNNLMNTEAFF
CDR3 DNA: TGCGCCAGCAGCTTAAACAACCTCATGAACACTGAAGCTTTCTTT

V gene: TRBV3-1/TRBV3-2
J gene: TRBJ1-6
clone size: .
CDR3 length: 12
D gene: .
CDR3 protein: CASSQQNSPLHF
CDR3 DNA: TGTGCCAGCAGCCAACAAAATTCACCCCTCCACTTT

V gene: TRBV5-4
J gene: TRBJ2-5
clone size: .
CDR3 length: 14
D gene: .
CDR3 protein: CASSSGTLQETQYF
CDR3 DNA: TGTGCCAGCAGTTCAGGGACACTACAAGAGACCCAGTACTTC

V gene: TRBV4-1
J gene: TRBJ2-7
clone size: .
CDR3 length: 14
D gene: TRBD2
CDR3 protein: CASSHPGSGYEQYF
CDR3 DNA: TGCGCCAGCAGCCACCCGGGTAGCGGGTACGAGCAGTACTTC

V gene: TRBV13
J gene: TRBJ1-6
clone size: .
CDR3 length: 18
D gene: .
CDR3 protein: CASSLSPGRDSYNSPLHF
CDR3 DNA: TGTGCCAGCAGCTTATCCCCAGGGAGGGACTCCTATAATTCACCCCTCCACTTT

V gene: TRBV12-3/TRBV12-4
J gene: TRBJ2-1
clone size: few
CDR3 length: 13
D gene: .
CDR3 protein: CASSLWGYNEQFF
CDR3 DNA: TGTGCCAGCAGTTTATGGGGCTACAATGAGCAGTTCTTC

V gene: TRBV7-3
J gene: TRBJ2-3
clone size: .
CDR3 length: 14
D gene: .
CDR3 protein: CASSLRGAQDTQYF
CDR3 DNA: TGTGCCAGCAGCTTAAGAGGAGCGCAGGATACGCAGTATTTT

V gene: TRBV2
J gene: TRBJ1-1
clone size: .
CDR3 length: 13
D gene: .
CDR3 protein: CASSEAARTEAFF
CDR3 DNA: TGTGCCAGCAGTGAAGCAGCGAGAACTGAAGCTTTCTTT

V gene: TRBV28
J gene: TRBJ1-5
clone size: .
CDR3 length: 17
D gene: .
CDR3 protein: CASSIPPYGLTLLPQHF
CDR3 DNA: TGTGCCAGCAGTATCCCGCCCTATGGTTTGACTCTATTGCCCCAGCATTTT

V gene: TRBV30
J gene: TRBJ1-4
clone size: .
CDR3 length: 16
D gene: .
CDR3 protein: CAWSVLGGGTNEKLFF
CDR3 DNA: TGTGCCTGGAGTGTACTTGGAGGGGGAACTAATGAAAAACTGTTTTTT

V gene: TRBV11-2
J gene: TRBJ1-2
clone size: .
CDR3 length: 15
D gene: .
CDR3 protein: CASSSQWDITYGYTF
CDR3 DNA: TGTGCCAGCAGCTCTCAATGGGACATCACCTATGGCTACACCTTC

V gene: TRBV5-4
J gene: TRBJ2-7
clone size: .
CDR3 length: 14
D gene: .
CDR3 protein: CASSLQQGFYEQYF
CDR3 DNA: TGTGCCAGCAGCTTGCAACAGGGATTCTACGAGCAGTACTTC

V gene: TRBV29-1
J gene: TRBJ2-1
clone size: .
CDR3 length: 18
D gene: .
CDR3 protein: CSVETRPTPGIWGNEQFF
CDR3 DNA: TGCAGCGTTGAGACCAGACCCACCCCCGGGATTTGGGGAAATGAGCAGTTCTTC

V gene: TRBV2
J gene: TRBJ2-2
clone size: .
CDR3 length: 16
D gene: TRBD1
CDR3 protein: CASREGQGPNTGELFF
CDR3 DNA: TGTGCCAGCAGGGAGGGACAGGGGCCGAACACCGGGGAGCTGTTTTTT

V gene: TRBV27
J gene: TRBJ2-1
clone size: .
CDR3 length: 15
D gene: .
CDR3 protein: CASSFRGRARNEQFF
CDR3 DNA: TGTGCCAGCAGCTTCAGGGGGAGGGCTAGGAATGAGCAGTTCTTC

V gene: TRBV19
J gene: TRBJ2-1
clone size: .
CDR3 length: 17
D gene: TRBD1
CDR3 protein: CASSTLGGQKPANEQFF
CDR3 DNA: TGTGCCAGTAGTACATTAGGGGGACAGAAGCCGGCCAATGAGCAGTTCTTC

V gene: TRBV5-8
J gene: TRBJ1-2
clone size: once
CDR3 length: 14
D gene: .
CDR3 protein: CASSLGGYSGGYTF
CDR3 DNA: TGTGCCAGCAGCTTGGGAGGATACTCAGGTGGCTACACCTTC

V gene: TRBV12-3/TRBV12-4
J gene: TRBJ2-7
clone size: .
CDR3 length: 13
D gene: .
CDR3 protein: CASSLSRQYEQYF
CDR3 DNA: TGTGCCAGCAGTTTATCCCGCCAGTACGAGCAGTACTTC

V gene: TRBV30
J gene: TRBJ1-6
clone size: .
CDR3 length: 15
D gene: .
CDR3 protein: CAWSVGPPGNSPLHF
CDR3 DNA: TGTGCCTGGAGTGTAGGGCCCCCGGGGAATTCACCCCTCCACTTT

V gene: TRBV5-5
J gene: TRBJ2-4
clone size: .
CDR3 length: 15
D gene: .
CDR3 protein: CASSLVSGVGNIQYF
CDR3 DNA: TGTGCCAGCAGCTTGGTGTCAGGGGTTGGAAACATTCAGTACTTC

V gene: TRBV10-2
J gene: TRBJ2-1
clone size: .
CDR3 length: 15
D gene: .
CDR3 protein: CASSGRGGLYNEQFF
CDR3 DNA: TGCGCCAGCAGTGGCCGAGGGGGACTGTACAATGAGCAGTTCTTC

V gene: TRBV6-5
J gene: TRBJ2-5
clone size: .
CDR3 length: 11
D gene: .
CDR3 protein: CASQESETQYF
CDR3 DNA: TGTGCCAGCCAGGAGTCAGAGACCCAGTACTTC

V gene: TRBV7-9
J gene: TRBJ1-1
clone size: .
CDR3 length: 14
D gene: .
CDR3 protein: CASSASGEGTEAFF
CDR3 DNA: TGTGCCAGCAGCGCTAGCGGGGAAGGCACTGAAGCTTTCTTT

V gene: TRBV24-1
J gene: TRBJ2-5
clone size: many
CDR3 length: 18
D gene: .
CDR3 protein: CATSDWGSARADQETQYF
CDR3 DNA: TGTGCCACCAGTGATTGGGGAAGTGCCAGGGCGGATCAAGAGACCCAGTACTTC

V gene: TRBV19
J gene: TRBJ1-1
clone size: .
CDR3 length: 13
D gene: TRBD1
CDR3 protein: CASSVGGNTEAFF
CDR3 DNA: TGTGCCAGTAGTGTAGGGGGCAACACTGAAGCTTTCTTT

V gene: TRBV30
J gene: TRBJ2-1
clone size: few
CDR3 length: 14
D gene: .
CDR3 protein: CAWSVPGLSNEQFF
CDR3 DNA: TGTGCCTGGAGTGTACCTGGACTTTCCAATGAGCAGTTCTTC

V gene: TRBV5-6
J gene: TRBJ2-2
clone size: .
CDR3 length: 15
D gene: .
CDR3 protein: CASSLRTRPTGELFF
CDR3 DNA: TGTGCCAGCAGCTTGAGAACTAGGCCCACCGGGGAGCTGTTTTTT

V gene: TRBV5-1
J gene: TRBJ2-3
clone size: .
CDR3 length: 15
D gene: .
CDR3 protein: CASSLERVNTDTQYF
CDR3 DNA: TGCGCCAGCAGCTTGGAGCGGGTCAACACAGATACGCAGTATTTT

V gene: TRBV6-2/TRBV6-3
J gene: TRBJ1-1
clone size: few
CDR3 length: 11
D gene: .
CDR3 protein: CASSHGGEAFF
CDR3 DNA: TGTGCCAGCAGCCACGGGGGGGAAGCTTTCTTT

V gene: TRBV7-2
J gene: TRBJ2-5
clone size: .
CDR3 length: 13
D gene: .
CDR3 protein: CASSLGVEETQYF
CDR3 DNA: TGTGCCAGCAGCTTAGGTGTAGAAGAGACCCAGTACTTC

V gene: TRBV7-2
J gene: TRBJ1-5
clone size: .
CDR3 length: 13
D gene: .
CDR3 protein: CASSLAPDQPQHF
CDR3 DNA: TGTGCCAGCAGCTTAGCCCCGGATCAGCCCCAGCATTTT

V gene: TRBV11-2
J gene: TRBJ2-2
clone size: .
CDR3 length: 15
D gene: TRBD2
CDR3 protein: CASSLYSGSSGELFF
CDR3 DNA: TGTGCCAGCAGCCTCTATAGCGGGAGTTCCGGGGAGCTGTTTTTT

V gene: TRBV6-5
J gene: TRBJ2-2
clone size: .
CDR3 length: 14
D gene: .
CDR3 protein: CASSPRGDTGELFF
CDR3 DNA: TGTGCCAGCAGTCCCAGGGGAGACACCGGGGAGCTGTTTTTT

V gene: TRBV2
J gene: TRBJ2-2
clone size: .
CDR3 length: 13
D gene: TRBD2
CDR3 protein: CASSGTSAGELFF
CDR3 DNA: TGTGCCAGCAGTGGGACTAGCGCCGGGGAGCTGTTTTTT